This TCR beta chain was retrieved from a study of T cell changes during pregnancy in multiple sclerosis. There are 17 residues in the CDR3. V lost 4 bases to trimming and J lost 0 bases, with 17 bases between them. From germline, CDR1 is SGHRS and CDR2 YFSETQ. Generated by immunoSEQ multiplex PCR, the TCRdb table keeps only in-frame clones and is missing some. The sample holds 90,000 or so clones, over 80% seen once. The receptor was derived from a female donor in good health, serving as a control in a pregnancy study. Some clones in this sample may be carry-over from other donors' samples. The chain is built from TRBV5-1 and TRBJ1-3; a possible D gene is TRBD1 (6 bases). Specimen: PBMCs, collected in the first trimester of pregnancy. CDR3 bases: TGCGCCAGCAGCAGGGAAGGACAGTCTAGCTCTGGAAACACCATATATTTT. Translating it yields CASSREGQSSSGNTIYF.